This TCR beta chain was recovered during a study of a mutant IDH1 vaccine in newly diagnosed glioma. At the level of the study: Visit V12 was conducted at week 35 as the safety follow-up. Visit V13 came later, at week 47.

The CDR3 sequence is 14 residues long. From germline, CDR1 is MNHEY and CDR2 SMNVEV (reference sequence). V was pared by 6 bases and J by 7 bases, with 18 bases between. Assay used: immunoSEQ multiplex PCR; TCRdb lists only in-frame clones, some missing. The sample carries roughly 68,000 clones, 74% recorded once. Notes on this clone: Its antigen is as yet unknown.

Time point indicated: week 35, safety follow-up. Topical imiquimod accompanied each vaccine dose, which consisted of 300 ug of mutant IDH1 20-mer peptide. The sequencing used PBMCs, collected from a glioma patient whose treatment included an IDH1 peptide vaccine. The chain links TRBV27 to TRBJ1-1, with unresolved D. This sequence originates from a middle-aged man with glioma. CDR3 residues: CASRGRVSGFEAFF. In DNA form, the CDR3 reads TGTGCCAGCAGAGGAAGGGTTTCTGGGTTTGAAGCTTTCTTT.